What follows are 24 T cell receptor beta chains derived from one specimen sequenced in a study of Graves' ophthalmopathy and Graves' hyperthyroidism. Amplified TCR beta CDR3 regions were obtained using RNA transcripts as template. The first round was an RT-PCR with HTBI primers, and the second round was a multiplex PCR. TCRdb redid the calling of the multiplex PCR reads with MiXCR, one entry per CDR3 protein. The sample lists 1 million to 1.3 million distinct CDR3 sequences; about 36% were seen once. The sequenced material came from peripheral blood or thyroid tissue (not recorded which). Source of these receptors: an adult man with Graves' hyperthyroidism.

This clonotype was detected many times. The chain joins TRBV19 to TRBJ1-6; maybe TRBD1 (6 bases). Germline assignment: CDR1 LNHDA and CDR2 SQIVND (reference sequence). This CDR3 has 16 residues. Trimming left V 3 bases short and J 10 bases short, with 19 bases between. The CDR3 nucleotides read TGTGCCAGTAGTATGCCGGGGGCAGCCAAGGAGTCACCCCTCCACTTT. Translation: CASSMPGAAKESPLHF.

There are a few counts of this clonotype. This sequence joins TRBV5-1 and TRBJ2-7, with D possibly TRBD1 on 5 matching bases. Germline V gene data show CDR1 as SGHRS and CDR2 as YFSETQ. Between the trimmed V and J ends, which lost 2 bases and 6 bases, there was a span of 18 bases. The CDR3 is 15 amino acids. CDR3 in DNA: TGCGCCAGCAGCTTTAGGGGCAGGGCATCTTCCGAGCAGTACTTC. Protein sequence: CASSFRGRASSEQYF.

A few counts support this clonotype. The genes are TRBV29-1 and TRBJ1-1; D is perhaps TRBD1 (6 bases). The CDR3 length is 10 residues. V was pared by 6 bases and J by 7 bases, with 9 bases between. Per the germline V gene, CDR1 is SQVTM and CDR2 is ANQGSEA. CDR3 sequence (DNA): TGCAGCGTGGGACACTATGAAGCTTTCTTT. Residues: CSVGHYEAFF.

The chain joins TRBV30 to TRBJ2-5; D could derive from TRBD1 or TRBD2 (7 bases each). The CDR3 sequence is 12 residues long. Germline V gene data show CDR1 as GTSNPN and CDR2 as SVGIG (reference sequence). V dropped 4 bases and J dropped 5 bases, with 11 bases sitting between them. DNA of the CDR3: TGTGCCTGGACCCAGGGGGGGGAGACCCAGTACTTC. Its protein product is CAWTQGGETQYF.

The rearrangement joins TRBV19 to TRBJ1-1; D is ambiguous. The CDR3 is 11 residues long. Germline assignment: CDR1 LNHDA and CDR2 SQIVND (reference sequence). V gave up 4 bases and J gave up 7 bases, with 7 bases separating them. The DNA for the CDR3 is TGTGCCAGTAGTAAACCGGGTGAAGCTTTCTTT. It encodes CASSKPGEAFF.

The chain uses TRBV7-9 and TRBJ2-7; 11 nucleotides line up with TRBD2. Germline assignment: CDR1 SEHNR and CDR2 FQNEAQ (reference sequence). Trimming took 5 bases from V and 0 from J; bases not matched to a gene: 9. The CDR3 is made up of 17 amino acids. DNA for the CDR3: TGTGCCAGCAGCAAACACTTTGGGACTAGCGGCTCCTACGAGCAGTACTTC. Its protein product is CASSKHFGTSGSYEQYF.

This clonotype is a singleton in its sample. This CDR3 is CASSQAEQGPNEKLFF. The DNA of the CDR3 is TGCGCCAGCAGCCAAGCCGAACAGGGGCCTAATGAAAAACTGTTTTTT. J is TRBJ1-4 and V is TRBV4-3; 7 nucleotides line up with TRBD1. The CDR3 consists of 16 residues. Losses at the gene ends were 1 base for V and 3 bases for J; bases not matched to a gene: 5. Germline assignment: CDR1 LGHNA and CDR2 YSLEER.

As regards this clonotype: Germline is not matched at one junction end, which may reflect a read error. V and J are TRBV10-2 and TRBJ2-5; D may correspond to TRBD1 or TRBD2 (5 bases each). The CDR3 extends over 13 amino acids. In germline, CDR1 is WSHSY, CDR2 SAAADI. In nucleotides, the CDR3 is TGTGCCAGCAGTCACCGGGACGGAAAGGCCCAGTACTTC. Translation: CASSHRDGKAQYF.

As to this clonotype: The junction does not match germline at one end; this may be a read error. As DNA, the CDR3 is TGTGCCAGCAGTCTTCGGACAGGGAGGTCCTCGGAGACCCAGTACTTC. Amino acids: CASSLRTGRSSETQYF. The chain recombines TRBV10-3 with TRBJ2-5; the match to TRBD1 covers 8 bases. Germline V gene sequence: CDR1 ENHRY, CDR2 SYGVKD. CDR3 length: 16 residues.

A few counts support this clonotype. In nucleotides, the CDR3 is TGCGCCAGCAGAAAAAGGGGGGAAGAGACCCAGTACTTC. This encodes CASRKRGEETQYF. This chain uses TRBV4-3 with TRBJ2-5; D is tentatively TRBD1 or TRBD2 (6 bases each). CDR1 is LGHNA and CDR2 is YSLEER in the germline V gene. V shed 6 bases and J shed 3 bases, with 11 bases lying between them. This CDR3 comprises 13 residues.

This clonotype was seen only a few times. V usage is TRBV7-9 and J usage is TRBJ1-4; a possible D gene is TRBD1 (5 bases). The CDR3 is 17 residues long. Germline CDR1 is SEHNR and CDR2 is FQNEAQ (reference sequence). V was trimmed by 5 bases and J by 5 bases, leaving 21 bases between them. CDR3 sequence (DNA): TGTGCCAGCAGCCTAACCACAGGCTTAACATTCAATGAAAAACTGTTTTTT. Its translation: CASSLTTGLTFNEKLFF.

About this clonotype itself: This is likely a read error, given that the CDR3 carries no conserved phenylalanine or tryptophan at its end. The chain uses TRBV15 and TRBJ2-7; no reliable D call. Trimming removed 3 bases from V and 0 bases from J, with 12 bases in between. Germline CDR1 is LNHNV and CDR2 is YYDKDF (reference sequence). The CDR3 runs to 15 residues. Here the CDR3 DNA reads TGTGCCACCAGCAGCCCGCGACTTGCCTCCTACGAGCAGTACCTC. Amino acids: CATSSPRLASYEQYL.

V usage is TRBV20-1 and J usage is TRBJ1-2; maybe TRBD1 (6 bases). CDR1 and CDR2 from the germline V gene are DFQATT and SNEGSKA (reference sequence). Trimming stripped 1 base from V and 9 bases from J, with 9 bases between. The CDR3 has 11 residues. CDR3 sequence reads: CSARGGQSYTF. The CDR3 DNA reads as TGCAGTGCTAGAGGGGGGCAGAGCTACACCTTC.

V is TRBV12-3 or TRBV12-4 and J is TRBJ1-2; TRBD1 matches at 7 bases. This CDR3 spans 14 amino acids. Unmatched junction bases numbered 10, after V lost 6 bases and J lost 6 bases. Here the CDR3 DNA reads TGTGCCAGCAGCACGGCCGGGACAGCAAATGGCTACACCTTC. It encodes CASSTAGTANGYTF.

This clonotype appeared a few times. At one boundary the junction diverges from the germline segment, which might be a read error. This CDR3 reads CASSQADSLGYYGYTF. CDR3 nucleotide sequence: TGTGCCAGCTCACAAGCCGACAGCCTGGGTTACTATGGCTACACCTTC. The rearrangement links TRBV10-2 to TRBJ1-2; tentative D call: TRBD1 (5 bases). The CDR3 loop spans 16 amino acids. Germline V gene sequence: CDR1 WSHSY, CDR2 SAAADI.

About this clonotype: At one of its ends the junction is not consistent with the germline gene, which may arise from a read error. The V and J genes are TRBV10-3 and TRBJ2-7; D possibly corresponds to TRBD2 (6 bases). Germline CDR1 and CDR2: ENHRY and SYGVKD. This CDR3 comprises 18 residues. CDR3 bases: TGTGCCAGCAGTGAAAGGAGGGCCGGGCTACGAATCAACTACGAGCAGTACTTC. Its translation: CASSERRAGLRINYEQYF.

V is TRBV5-1 and J is TRBJ2-5; D may match TRBD1 or TRBD2 (5 bases each). Trimming removed 4 bases at V and 4 bases at J, with 20 bases between. CDR3 length equals 16 residues. CDR1 is SGHRS, CDR2 YFSETQ, per germline. The chain's CDR3 is CASSHRQGRAGETQYF. The CDR3 DNA sequence: TGCGCCAGCAGCCATCGCCAGGGACGGGCCGGAGAGACCCAGTACTTC.

This clonotype was recorded once. The final CDR3 position lacks the conserved phenylalanine or tryptophan, pointing to a likely read error. The DNA is omitted, as the CDR3 cannot be located on it reliably, and the CDR3 follows TCRdb's listing. The chain has TRBV5-1 and TRBJ2-6. Germline assignment: CDR1 SGHRS and CDR2 YFSETQ. Both ends counted, the CDR3 spans 8 residues. The CDR3 protein is CASSLTLT.

As concerns this clonotype: The conserved phenylalanine or tryptophan normally closing the CDR3 is absent here, so this likely arose from a read error. V usage is TRBV15 and J usage is TRBJ2-5; D not certain. The CDR3 has 13 residues. Germline-derived CDR1 and CDR2 are LNHNV and YYDKDF (reference sequence). V lost 3 bases to trimming and J lost 2 bases, with 7 bases between them. The CDR3 DNA sequence: TGTGCCACCAGCAGTGGCAGTCAAGAGACCCAGTACCTC. Translating gives CATSSGSQETQYL.

This chain connects TRBV7-8 to TRBJ1-2; 10 nucleotides agree with TRBD1. Germline V gene lookup returns CDR1 SGHVS and CDR2 FQNEAQ. The ends lost 5 bases at V and 4 bases at J; junction bases unmatched: 7. The CDR3 sequence is 15 residues long. The CDR3 nucleotides read TGTGCCAGCAGCCCAGCCCGGGACAGGGGCTATGGCTACACCTTC. Protein: CASSPARDRGYGYTF.

V is TRBV5-1 and J is TRBJ2-7; the match to TRBD2 covers 15 bases. Per the germline V gene, CDR1 is SGHRS and CDR2 is YFSETQ. The CDR3 contains 19 residues. V dropped 2 bases and J dropped 2; count of bases not matched to a gene: 11. Written as DNA, the CDR3 is TGCGCCAGCAGCTTATTTGTGGGACTAGCGGGAGGAACTACCTACGAGCAGTACTTC. Amino acid sequence: CASSLFVGLAGGTTYEQYF.

The chain combines TRBV7-2 with TRBJ1-5, with no clear D. Germline V CDR1 and CDR2: SGHTA, FQGNSA. This CDR3 contains 10 residues. Trimming stripped 5 bases from V and 13 bases from J, with 9 bases between. CDR3 DNA: TGTGCCAGCAGCGCATCAGGACAGCATTTT. It translates to CASSASGQHF. The full variable domain, rest sourced from reference TRBV7-2 and TRBJ1-5, is GAGVSQSPSNKVTEKGKDVELRCDPISGHTALYWYRQSLGQGLEFLIYFQGNSAPDKSGLPSDRFSAERTGGSVSTLTIQRTQQEDSAVYLCASSASGQHFGDGTRLSIL.

The J gene is TRBJ2-7, the V gene TRBV6-5; TRBD2 matches at 12 bases. V shed 5 bases and J 5 bases; nucleotides not matched to a gene: 7. Germline CDR1 MNHEY, CDR2 SVGAGI. The CDR3 spans 15 residues. The DNA of the CDR3 is TGTGCCAGCAGTCTAAAAAGACTAGCGGGGGACGAGCAGTACTTC. It yields the protein CASSLKRLAGDEQYF.

Remarks on this clonotype: A much bigger clone sits one base away, suggesting this may be a read error. The rearrangement joins TRBV7-9 to TRBJ2-7; 7 bases agree with TRBD1. This CDR3 comprises 13 residues. Germline V gene data show CDR1 as SEHNR and CDR2 as FQNEAQ (reference sequence). The J segment lost 10 bases and the V segment lost 5 bases, leaving 11 bases of the junction unmatched. DNA for the CDR3: TGTGCCAGCAGCCCTTGGACAGGAGAGGCCCAGTACTTC. This encodes CASSPWTGEAQYF.